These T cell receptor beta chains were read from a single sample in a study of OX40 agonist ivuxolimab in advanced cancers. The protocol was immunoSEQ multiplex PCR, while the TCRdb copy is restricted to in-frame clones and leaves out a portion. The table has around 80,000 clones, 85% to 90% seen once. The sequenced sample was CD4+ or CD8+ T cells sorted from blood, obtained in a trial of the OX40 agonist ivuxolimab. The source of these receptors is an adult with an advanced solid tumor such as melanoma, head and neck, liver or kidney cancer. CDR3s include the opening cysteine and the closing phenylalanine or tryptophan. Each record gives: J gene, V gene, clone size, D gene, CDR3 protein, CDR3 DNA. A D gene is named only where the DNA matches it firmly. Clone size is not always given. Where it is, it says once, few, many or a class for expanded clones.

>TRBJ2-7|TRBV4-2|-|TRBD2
CASSQGRLAGVSEQYF
TGTGCCAGCAGCCAAGGGCGACTAGCGGGTGTTTCTGAGCAGTACTTC
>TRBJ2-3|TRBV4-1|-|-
CASSQVAGTNTDTQYF
TGCGCCAGCAGCCAAGTTGCGGGGACGAACACAGATACGCAGTATTTT
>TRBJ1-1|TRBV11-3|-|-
CASSFGGGNTEAFF
TGTGCCAGCAGCTTCGGTGGAGGGAACACTGAAGCTTTCTTT
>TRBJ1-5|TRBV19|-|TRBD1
CASRQTGGNQPQHF
TGTGCCAGTAGACAGACAGGGGGCAATCAGCCCCAGCATTTT
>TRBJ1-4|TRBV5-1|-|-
CASSLVTGTNEKLFF
TGCGCCAGCAGCTTGGTGACAGGAACTAATGAAAAACTGTTTTTT
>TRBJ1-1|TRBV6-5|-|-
CASSRTGNTEAFF
TGTGCCAGCAGCCGAACAGGGAACACTGAAGCTTTCTTT
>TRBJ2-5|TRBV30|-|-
CAWSGSSETQYF
TGTGCCTGGAGTGGGTCATCAGAGACCCAGTACTTC
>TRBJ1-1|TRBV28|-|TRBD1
CASRAMTGWAFF
TGTGCCAGCAGGGCTATGACAGGGTGGGCTTTCTTT
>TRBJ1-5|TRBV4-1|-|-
CASSQDAGTSNQPQHF
TGCGCCAGCAGCCAAGACGCAGGTACTAGCAATCAGCCCCAGCATTTT
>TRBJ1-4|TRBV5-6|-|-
CASSPRAGANEKLFF
TGTGCCAGCAGCCCAAGGGCGGGAGCTAATGAAAAACTGTTTTTT
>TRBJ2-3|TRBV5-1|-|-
CASSDIQGARDTQYF
TGCGCCAGCAGCGATATACAGGGTGCCCGGGATACGCAGTATTTT
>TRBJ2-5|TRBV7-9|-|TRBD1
CASSLGWDRPAQYF
TGTGCCAGCAGCTTAGGCTGGGACAGACCGGCCCAGTACTTC
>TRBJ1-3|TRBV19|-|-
CASSIDGTSGNTIYF
TGTGCCAGTAGTATAGACGGAACCTCTGGAAACACCATATATTTT
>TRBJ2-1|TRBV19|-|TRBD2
CASSQAGTSGYNEQFF
TGTGCCAGTAGCCAGGCCGGTACTAGCGGGTACAATGAGCAGTTCTTC
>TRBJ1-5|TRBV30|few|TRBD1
CAWSLGQGSNQPQHF
TGTGCCTGGAGTCTCGGACAGGGAAGCAATCAGCCCCAGCATTTT
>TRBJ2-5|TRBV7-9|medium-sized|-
CASSLFETQYF
TGTGCCAGCAGCTTATTTGAGACCCAGTACTTC
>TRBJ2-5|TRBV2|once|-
CASSPTDQETQYF
TGTGCCAGCAGTCCCACAGACCAAGAGACCCAGTACTTC
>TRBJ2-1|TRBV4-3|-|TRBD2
CASSQEPLTSGRSHEQFF
TGCGCCAGCAGCCAAGAACCGTTGACTAGCGGGAGGAGCCATGAGCAGTTCTTC
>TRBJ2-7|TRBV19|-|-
CASSTAPGIHYEQYF
TGTGCCAGTAGTACCGCCCCCGGGATCCACTACGAGCAGTACTTC
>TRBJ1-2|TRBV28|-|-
CATGRGDYGYTF
TGTGCCACCGGGAGGGGGGACTATGGCTACACCTTC
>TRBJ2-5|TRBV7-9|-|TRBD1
CASSLGTGGQETQYF
TGTGCCAGCAGCCTCGGGACAGGGGGCCAAGAGACCCAGTACTTC
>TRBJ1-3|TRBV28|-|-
CASSLSPTNTIYF
TGTGCCAGCAGTTTATCCCCAACAAACACCATATATTTT